This T cell receptor beta chain was found in a study of T cells in Graves' hyperthyroidism and ophthalmopathy. Notes on the study in general: Through a model of 13 V-J features, ophthalmopathy was separated from stable hyperthyroidism.

The sample holds a few counts of this clonotype. The antigen remains undetermined. The length of the CDR3 is 12 residues. Per germline, CDR1 LGHDT and CDR2 YNNKEL (reference sequence). The V gene lost 5 bases and the J gene lost 5 bases, with 10 bases spanning the gap. TCR beta CDR3 region amplification was performed from RNA transcripts. Using the HTBI primer set, a first-round RT-PCR was run on the TCR CDR3. TCRdb independently ran MiXCR on the multiplex PCR reads; one entry per CDR3 protein. The sample records about 250,000 distinct CDR3 sequences, approximately 23% being singletons. This clonotype was obtained from a man aged 25 to 45 with Graves' ophthalmopathy. The V and J genes are TRBV3-1 and TRBJ2-7; D not certain. Sequencing was carried out using blood. The CDR3 DNA follows: TGTGCCAGCAGCTCGCTTGGGGACGAGCAGTACTTC. Translated: CASSSLGDEQYF.